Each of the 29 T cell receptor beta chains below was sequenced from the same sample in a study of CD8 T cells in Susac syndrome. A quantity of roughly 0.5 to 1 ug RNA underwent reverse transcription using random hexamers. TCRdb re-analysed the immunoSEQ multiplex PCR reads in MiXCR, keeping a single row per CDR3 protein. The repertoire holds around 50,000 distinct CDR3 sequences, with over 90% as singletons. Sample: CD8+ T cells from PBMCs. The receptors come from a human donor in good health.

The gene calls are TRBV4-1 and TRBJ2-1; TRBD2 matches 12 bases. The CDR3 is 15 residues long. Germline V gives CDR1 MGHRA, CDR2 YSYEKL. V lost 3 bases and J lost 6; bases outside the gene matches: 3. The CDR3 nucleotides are TGCGCCAGCAGCCAGACTAGCGGGAGATCCAATGAGCAGTTCTTC. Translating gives CASSQTSGRSNEQFF.

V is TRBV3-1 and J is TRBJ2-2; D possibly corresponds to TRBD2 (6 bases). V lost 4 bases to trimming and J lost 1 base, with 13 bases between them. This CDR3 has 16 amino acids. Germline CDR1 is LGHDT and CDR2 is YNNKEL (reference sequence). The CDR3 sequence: CASSPGDSGNTGELFF. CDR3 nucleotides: TGTGCCAGCAGCCCCGGGGATAGCGGGAACACCGGGGAGCTGTTTTTT.

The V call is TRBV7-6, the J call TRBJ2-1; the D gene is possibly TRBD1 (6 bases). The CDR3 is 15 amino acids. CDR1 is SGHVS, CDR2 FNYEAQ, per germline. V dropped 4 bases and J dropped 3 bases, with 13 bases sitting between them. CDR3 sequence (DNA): TGTGCCAGCAGCTCAGGGGCCTCTTTCTACAATGAGCAGTTCTTC. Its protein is CASSSGASFYNEQFF. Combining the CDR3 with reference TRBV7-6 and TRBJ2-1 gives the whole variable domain GAGVSQSPRYKVTKRGQDVALRCDPISGHVSLYWYRQALGQGPEFLTYFNYEAQQDKSGLPNDRFSAERPEGSISTLTIQRTEQRDSAMYRCASSSGASFYNEQFFGPGTRLTVL.

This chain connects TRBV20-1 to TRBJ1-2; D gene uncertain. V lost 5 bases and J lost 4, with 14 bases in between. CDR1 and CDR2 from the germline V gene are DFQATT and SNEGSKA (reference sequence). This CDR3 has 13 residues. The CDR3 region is CSAPEGHGYGYTF. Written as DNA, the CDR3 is TGCAGTGCTCCCGAAGGGCACGGCTATGGCTACACCTTC.

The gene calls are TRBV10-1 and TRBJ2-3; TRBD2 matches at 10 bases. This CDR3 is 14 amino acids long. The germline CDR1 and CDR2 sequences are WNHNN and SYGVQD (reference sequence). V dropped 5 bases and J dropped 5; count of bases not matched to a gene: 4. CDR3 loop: CASSSSGSIDTQYF. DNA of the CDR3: TGCGCCAGCAGTTCTAGCGGGAGTATAGATACGCAGTATTTT.

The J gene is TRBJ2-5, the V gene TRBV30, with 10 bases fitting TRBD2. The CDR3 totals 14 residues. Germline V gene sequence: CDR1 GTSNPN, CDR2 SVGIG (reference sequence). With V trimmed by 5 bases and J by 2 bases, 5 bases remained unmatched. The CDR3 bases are TGTGCCTGGGCGGGACTAGCGAGTCAAGAGACCCAGTACTTC. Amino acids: CAWAGLASQETQYF. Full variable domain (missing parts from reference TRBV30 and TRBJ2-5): SQTIHQWPATLVQPVGSPLSLECTVEGTSNPNLYWYRQAAGRGLQLLFYSVGIGQISSEVPQNLSASRPQDRQFILSSKKLLLSDSGFYLCAWAGLASQETQYFGPGTRLLVL.

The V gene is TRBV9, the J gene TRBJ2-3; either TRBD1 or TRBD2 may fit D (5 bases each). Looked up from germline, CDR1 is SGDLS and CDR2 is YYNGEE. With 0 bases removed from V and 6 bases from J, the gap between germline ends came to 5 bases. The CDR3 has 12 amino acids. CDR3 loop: CASSVGGDTQYF. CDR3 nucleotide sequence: TGTGCCAGCAGCGTAGGGGGGGATACGCAGTATTTT.

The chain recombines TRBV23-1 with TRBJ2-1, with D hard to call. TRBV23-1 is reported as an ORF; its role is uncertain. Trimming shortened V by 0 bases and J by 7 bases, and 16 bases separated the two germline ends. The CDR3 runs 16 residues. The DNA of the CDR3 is TGCGCCAGCAGTCAATCAGATCGAAACCAAGGGAATGAGCAGTTCTTC. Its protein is CASSQSDRNQGNEQFF.

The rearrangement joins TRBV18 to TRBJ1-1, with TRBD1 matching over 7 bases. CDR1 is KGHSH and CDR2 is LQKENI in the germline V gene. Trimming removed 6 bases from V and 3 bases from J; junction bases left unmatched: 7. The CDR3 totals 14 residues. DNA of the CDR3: TGTGCCAGCTCCTCGGACGACAGGGACACTGAAGCTTTCTTT. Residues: CASSSDDRDTEAFF.

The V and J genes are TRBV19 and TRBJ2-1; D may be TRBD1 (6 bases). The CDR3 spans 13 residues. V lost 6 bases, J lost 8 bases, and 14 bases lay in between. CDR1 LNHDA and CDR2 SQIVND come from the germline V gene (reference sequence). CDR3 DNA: TGTGCCAGTAGCGGCCAGGGGTTGGATGAGCAGTTCTTC. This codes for CASSGQGLDEQFF.

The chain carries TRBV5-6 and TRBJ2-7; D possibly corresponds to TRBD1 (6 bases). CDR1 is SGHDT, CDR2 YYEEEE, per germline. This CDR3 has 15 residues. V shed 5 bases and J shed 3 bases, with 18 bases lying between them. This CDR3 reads CASSLFMKGDYEQYF. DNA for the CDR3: TGTGCCAGCAGTCTCTTCATGAAGGGGGACTACGAGCAGTACTTC.

As DNA, the CDR3 is TGTGCCAGCAGCCCAGGGGTCTCTGGGGCCAACGTCCTGACTTTC. Protein product: CASSPGVSGANVLTF. This rearrangement joins TRBV3-1 to TRBJ2-6; tentatively, D is TRBD1 (6 bases). V lost 4 bases to trimming and J lost 0 bases, with 7 bases between them. The CDR3 covers 15 residues. The germline gives CDR1 LGHDT, CDR2 YNNKEL (reference sequence).

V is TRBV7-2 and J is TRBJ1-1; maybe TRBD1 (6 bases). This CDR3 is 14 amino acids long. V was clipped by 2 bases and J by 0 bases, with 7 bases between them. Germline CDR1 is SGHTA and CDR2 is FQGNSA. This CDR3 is CASSLRTVNTEAFF. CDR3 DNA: TGTGCCAGCAGCTTAAGGACAGTGAACACTGAAGCTTTCTTT.

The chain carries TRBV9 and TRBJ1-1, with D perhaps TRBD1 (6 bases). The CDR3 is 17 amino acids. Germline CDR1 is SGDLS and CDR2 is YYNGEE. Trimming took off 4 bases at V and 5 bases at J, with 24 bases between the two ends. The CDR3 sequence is CASSPLIESRGGTEAFF. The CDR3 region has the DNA TGTGCCAGCAGCCCTCTTATTGAGAGCAGGGGAGGGACTGAAGCTTTCTTT.

The CDR3 is CASSLGSGATGQYF. The CDR3 nucleotides are TGTGCCAGCAGTTTAGGCTCAGGAGCTACGGGGCAGTACTTC. The chain is built from TRBV12-3 or TRBV12-4 and TRBJ2-7; no reliable D call. V shed 1 base and J shed 9 bases, with 16 bases lying between them. The CDR3 contains 14 residues.

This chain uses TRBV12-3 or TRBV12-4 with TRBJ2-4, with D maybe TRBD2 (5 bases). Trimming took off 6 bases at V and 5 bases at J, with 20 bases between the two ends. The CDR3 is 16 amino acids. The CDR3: CASRSSRQLTENIQYF. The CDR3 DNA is TGTGCCAGCAGGTCTAGCCGGCAGCTAACGGAAAACATTCAGTACTTC.

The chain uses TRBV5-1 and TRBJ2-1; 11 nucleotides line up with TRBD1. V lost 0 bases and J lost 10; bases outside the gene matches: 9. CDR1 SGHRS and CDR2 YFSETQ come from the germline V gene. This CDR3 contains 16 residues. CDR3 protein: CASSLDRTGGFGEQFF. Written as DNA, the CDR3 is TGCGCCAGCAGCTTGGACCGGACAGGGGGCTTTGGGGAGCAGTTCTTC.

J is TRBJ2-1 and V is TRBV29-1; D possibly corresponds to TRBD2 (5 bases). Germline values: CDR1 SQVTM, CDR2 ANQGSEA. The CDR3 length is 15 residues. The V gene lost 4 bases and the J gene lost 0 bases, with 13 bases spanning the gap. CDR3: CSVAGLEGSYNEQFF. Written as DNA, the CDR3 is TGCAGCGTTGCTGGTCTTGAGGGCTCCTACAATGAGCAGTTCTTC.

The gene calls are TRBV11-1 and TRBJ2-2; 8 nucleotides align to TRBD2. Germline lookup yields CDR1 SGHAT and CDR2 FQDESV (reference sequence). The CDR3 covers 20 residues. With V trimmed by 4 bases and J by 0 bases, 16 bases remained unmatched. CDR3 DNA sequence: TGTGCCAGCAGCTGGACTACCTACCAAGCGGGAGTTCCGAACACCGGGGAGCTGTTTTTT. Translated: CASSWTTYQAGVPNTGELFF.

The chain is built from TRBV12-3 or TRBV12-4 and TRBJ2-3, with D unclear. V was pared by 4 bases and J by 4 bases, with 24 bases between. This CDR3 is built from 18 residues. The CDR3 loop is CASSSPPISRRRPDTQYF. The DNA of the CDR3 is TGTGCCAGCAGTTCCCCCCCCATATCTAGACGTAGGCCAGATACGCAGTATTTT.

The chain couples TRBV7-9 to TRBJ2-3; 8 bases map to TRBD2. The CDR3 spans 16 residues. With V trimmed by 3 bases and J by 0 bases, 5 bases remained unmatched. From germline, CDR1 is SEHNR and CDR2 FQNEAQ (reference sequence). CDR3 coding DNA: TGTGCCAGCAGCTTCTTGCTAGCGGGTAGCACAGATACGCAGTATTTT. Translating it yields CASSFLLAGSTDTQYF.

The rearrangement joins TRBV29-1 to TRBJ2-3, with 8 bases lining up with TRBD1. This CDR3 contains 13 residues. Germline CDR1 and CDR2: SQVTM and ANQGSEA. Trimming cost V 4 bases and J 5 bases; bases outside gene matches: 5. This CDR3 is CSVGSGTGDTQYF. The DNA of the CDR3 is TGCAGCGTTGGCTCCGGGACAGGAGATACGCAGTATTTT.

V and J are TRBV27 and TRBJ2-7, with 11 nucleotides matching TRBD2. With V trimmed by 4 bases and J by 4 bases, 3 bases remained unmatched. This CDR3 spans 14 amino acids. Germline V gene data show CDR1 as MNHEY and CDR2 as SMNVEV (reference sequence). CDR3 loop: CASSSTSGMYEQYF. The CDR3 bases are TGTGCCAGCAGTTCGACTAGCGGGATGTACGAGCAGTACTTC.

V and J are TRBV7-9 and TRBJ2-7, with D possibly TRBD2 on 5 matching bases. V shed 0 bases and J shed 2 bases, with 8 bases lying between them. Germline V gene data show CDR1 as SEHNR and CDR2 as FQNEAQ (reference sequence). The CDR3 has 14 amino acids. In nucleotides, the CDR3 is TGTGCCAGCAGCTTAGCGGGAGACCCCTACGAGCAGTACTTC. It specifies CASSLAGDPYEQYF.

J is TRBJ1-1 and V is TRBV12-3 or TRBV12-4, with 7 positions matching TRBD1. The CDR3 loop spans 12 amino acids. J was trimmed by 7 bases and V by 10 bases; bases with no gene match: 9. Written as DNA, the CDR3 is TGTGCCACCCACGATGGGGACAGTGAAGCTTTCTTT. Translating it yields CATHDGDSEAFF.

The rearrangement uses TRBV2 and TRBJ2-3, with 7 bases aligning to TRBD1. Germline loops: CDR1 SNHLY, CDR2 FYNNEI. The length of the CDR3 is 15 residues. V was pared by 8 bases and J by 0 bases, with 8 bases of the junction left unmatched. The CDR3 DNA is TGTGCCAGCTTACGGGACAGCTCTAGCACAGATACGCAGTATTTT. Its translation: CASLRDSSSTDTQYF.

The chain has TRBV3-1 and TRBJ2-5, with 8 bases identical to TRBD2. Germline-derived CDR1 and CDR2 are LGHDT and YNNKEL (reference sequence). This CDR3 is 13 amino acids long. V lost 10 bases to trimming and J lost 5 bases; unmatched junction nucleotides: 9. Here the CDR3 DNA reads TGTGCCATCGCAGCGGGAGAAGCTGAGACCCAGTACTTC. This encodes CAIAAGEAETQYF.

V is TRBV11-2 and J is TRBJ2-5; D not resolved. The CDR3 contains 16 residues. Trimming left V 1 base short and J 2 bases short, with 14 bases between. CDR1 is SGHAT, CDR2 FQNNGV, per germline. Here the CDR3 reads CASSLGPQPLQETQYF. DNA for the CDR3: TGTGCCAGCAGCTTAGGGCCCCAGCCTCTTCAAGAGACCCAGTACTTC.

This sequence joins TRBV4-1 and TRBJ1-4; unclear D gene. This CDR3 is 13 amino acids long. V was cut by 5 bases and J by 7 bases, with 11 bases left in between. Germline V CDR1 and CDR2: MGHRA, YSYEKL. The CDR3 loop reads CASSERRGEKLFF. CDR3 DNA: TGCGCCAGCAGCGAACGTCGGGGTGAAAAACTGTTTTTT.